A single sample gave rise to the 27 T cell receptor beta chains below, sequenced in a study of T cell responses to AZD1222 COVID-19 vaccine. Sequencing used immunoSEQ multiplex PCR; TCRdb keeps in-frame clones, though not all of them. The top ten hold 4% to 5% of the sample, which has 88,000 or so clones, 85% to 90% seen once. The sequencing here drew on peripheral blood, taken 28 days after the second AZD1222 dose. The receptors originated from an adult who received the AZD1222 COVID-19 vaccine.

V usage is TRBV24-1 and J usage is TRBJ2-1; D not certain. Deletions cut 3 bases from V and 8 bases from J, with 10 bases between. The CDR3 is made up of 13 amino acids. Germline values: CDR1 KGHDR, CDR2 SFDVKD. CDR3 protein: CATSDPNADEQFF. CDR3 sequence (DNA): TGTGCCACCAGTGATCCCAACGCGGATGAGCAGTTCTTC.

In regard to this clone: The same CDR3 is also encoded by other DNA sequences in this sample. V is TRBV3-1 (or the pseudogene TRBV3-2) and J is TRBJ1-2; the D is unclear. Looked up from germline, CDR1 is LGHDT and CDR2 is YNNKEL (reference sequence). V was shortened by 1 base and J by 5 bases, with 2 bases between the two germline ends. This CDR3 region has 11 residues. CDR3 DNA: TGTGCCAGCAGCCAAGGTTATGGCTACACCTTC. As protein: CASSQGYGYTF.

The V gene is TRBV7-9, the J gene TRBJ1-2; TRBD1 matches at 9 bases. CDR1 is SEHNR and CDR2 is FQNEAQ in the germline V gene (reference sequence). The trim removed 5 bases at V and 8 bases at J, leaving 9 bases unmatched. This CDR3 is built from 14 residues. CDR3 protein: CASSRRQGGGGYTF. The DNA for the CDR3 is TGTGCCAGCAGCCGCCGACAGGGGGGAGGCGGCTACACCTTC.

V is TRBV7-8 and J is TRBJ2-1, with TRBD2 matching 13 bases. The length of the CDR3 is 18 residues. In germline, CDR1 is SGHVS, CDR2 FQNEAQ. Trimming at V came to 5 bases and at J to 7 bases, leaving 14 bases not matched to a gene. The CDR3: CASSPAGELAGGPNEQFF. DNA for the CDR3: TGTGCCAGCAGCCCGGCGGGGGAACTAGCGGGGGGGCCGAATGAGCAGTTCTTC.

As DNA, the CDR3 is TGCGCCAGCAGCCAAGAATTCAGGACCTCTTACTCCTACAATGAGCAGTTCTTC. It specifies CASSQEFRTSYSYNEQFF. This sequence joins TRBV4-1 and TRBJ2-1; D not certain. The CDR3 length is 18 residues. Trimming removed 0 bases at V and 0 bases at J, with 15 bases between. Germline CDR1 reads MGHRA; CDR2 reads YSYEKL.

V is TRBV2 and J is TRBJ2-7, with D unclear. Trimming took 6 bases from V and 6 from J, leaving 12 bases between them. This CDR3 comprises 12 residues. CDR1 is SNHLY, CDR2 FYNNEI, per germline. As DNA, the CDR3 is TGTGCCAGCAGAATTACCCTAGGCGAGCAGTACTTC. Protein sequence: CASRITLGEQYF.

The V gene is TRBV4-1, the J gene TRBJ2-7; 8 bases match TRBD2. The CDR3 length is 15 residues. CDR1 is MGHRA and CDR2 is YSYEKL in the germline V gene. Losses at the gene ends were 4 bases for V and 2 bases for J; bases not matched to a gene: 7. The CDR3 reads CASSRTPGLAYEQYF. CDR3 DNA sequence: TGCGCCAGCAGCCGAACCCCGGGACTAGCCTACGAGCAGTACTTC.

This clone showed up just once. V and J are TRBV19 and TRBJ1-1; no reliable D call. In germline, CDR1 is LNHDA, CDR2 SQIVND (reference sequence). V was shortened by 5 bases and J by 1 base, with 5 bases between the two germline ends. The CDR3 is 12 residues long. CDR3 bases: TGTGCCAGTAGTGTACAGAACACTGAAGCTTTCTTT. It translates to CASSVQNTEAFF.

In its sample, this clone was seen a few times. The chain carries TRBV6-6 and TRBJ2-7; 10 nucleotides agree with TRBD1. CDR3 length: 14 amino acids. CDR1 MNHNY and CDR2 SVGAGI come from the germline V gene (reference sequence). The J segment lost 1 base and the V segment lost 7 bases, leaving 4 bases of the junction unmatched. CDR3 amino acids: CASKDRGDSYEQYF. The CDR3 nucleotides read TGTGCCAGCAAGGACAGGGGGGATTCCTACGAGCAGTACTTC.

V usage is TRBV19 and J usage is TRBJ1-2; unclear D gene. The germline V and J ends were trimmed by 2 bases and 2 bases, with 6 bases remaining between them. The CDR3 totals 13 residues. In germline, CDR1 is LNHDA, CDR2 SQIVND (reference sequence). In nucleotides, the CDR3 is TGTGCCAGTAGTATAATGTGGAACTATGGCTACACCTTC. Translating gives CASSIMWNYGYTF.

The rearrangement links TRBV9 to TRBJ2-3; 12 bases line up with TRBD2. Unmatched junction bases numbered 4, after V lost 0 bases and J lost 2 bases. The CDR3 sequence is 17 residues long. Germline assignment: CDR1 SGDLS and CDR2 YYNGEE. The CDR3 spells CASSVALAGGNTDTQYF. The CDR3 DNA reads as TGTGCCAGCAGCGTAGCCCTAGCGGGGGGGAACACAGATACGCAGTATTTT.

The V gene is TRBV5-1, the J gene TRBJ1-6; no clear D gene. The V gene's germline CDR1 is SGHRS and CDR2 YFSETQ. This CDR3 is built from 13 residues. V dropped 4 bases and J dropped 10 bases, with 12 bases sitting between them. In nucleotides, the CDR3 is TGCGCCAGCAGCCCCCCTTCGGGGTCACCCCTCCACTTT. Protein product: CASSPPSGSPLHF.

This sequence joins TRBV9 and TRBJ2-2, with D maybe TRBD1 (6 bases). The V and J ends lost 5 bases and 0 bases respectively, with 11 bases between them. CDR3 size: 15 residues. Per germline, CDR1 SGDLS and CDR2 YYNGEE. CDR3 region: CASRSGQSNTGELFF. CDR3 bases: TGTGCCAGCAGATCGGGACAATCGAACACCGGGGAGCTGTTTTTT.

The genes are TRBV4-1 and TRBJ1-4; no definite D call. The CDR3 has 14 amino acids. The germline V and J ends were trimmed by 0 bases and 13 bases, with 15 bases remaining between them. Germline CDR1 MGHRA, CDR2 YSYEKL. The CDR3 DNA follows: TGCGCCAGCAGCCAAGATGGCGGAAGAGATAGACTGTTTTTT. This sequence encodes CASSQDGGRDRLFF.

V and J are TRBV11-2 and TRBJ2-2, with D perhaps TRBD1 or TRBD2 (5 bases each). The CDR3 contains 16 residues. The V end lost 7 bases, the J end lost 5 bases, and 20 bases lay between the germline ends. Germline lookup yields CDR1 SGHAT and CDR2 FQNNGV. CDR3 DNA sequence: TGTGCCAGCATCCCAGGGAGAGGGATGGGGACCGGGGAGCTGTTTTTT. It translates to CASIPGRGMGTGELFF.

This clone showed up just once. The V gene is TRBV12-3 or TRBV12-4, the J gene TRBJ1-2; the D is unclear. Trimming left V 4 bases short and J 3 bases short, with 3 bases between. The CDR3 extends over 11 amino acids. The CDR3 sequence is CASSSYYGYTF. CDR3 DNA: TGTGCCAGCAGTTCGTACTATGGCTACACCTTC.

The CDR3 protein is CSAPWQLEAFF. In nucleotides, the CDR3 is TGCAGTGCCCCTTGGCAGCTTGAAGCTTTCTTT. The chain uses TRBV20-1 and TRBJ1-1; no clear D gene. The CDR3 loop spans 11 amino acids. Germline-derived CDR1 and CDR2 are DFQATT and SNEGSKA (reference sequence). V was trimmed by 6 bases and J by 7 bases, leaving 12 bases between them.

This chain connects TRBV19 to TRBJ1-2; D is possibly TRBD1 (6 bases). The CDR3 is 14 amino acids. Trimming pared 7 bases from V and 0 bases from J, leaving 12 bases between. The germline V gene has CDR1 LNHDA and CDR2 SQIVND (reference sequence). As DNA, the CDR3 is TGTGCCAGTACCCCAGGGGCGGCTAACTATGGCTACACCTTC. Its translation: CASTPGAANYGYTF.

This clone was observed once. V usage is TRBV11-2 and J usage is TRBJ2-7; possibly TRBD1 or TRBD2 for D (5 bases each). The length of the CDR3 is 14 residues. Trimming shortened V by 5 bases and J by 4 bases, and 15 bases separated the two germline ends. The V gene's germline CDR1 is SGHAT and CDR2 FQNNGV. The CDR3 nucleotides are TGTGCCAGCAGCGGACGGGACCGAATTTACGAGCAGTACTTC. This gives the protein CASSGRDRIYEQYF. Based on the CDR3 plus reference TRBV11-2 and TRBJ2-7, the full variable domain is EAGVAQSPRYKIIEKRQSVAFWCNPISGHATLYWYQQILGQGPKLLIQFQNNGVVDDSQLPKDRFSAERLKGVDSTLKIQPAKLEDSAVYLCASSGRDRIYEQYFGPGTRLTVT.

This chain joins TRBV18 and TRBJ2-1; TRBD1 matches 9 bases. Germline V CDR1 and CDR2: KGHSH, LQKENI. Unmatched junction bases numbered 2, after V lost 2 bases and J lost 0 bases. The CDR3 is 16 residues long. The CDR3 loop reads CASSPGTGSSYNEQFF. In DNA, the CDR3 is TGTGCCAGCTCACCAGGGACAGGGAGCTCCTACAATGAGCAGTTCTTC. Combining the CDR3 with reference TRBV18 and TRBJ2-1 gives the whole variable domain NAGVMQNPRHLVRRRGQEARLRCSPMKGHSHVYWYRQLPEEGLKFMVYLQKENIIDESGMPKERFSAEFPKEGPSILRIQQVVRGDSAAYFCASSPGTGSSYNEQFFGPGTRLTVL.

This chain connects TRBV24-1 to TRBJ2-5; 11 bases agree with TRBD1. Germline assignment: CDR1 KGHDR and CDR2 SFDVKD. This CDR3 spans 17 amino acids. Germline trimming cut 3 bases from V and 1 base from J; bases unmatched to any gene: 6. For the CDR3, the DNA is TGTGCCACCAGTGATGGGGGGACAGGGGGGCCCCAAGAGACCCAGTACTTC. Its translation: CATSDGGTGGPQETQYF.

The CDR3: CASSQDTISHEQFF. CDR3 in DNA: TGTGCCAGCAGCCAAGATACAATTTCCCATGAGCAGTTCTTC. J is TRBJ2-1 and V is TRBV3-1 (or the pseudogene TRBV3-2); D is unresolved. In germline, CDR1 is LGHDT, CDR2 YNNKEL (reference sequence). Deletions cut 0 bases from V and 8 bases from J, with 11 bases between. There are 14 residues in the CDR3.

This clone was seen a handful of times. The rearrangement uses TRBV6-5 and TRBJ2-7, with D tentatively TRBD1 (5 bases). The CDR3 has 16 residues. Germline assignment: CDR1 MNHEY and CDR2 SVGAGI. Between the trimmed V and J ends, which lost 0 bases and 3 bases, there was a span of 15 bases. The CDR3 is CASSYSGQGANYEQYF. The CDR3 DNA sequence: TGTGCCAGCAGTTACTCCGGGCAGGGCGCCAACTACGAGCAGTACTTC.

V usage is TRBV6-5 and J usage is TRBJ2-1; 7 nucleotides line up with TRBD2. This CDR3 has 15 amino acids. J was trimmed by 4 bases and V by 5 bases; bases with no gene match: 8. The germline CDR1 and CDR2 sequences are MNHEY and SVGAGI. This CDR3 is CASSRGGTAYNEQFF. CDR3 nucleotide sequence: TGTGCCAGCAGTCGCGGGGGAACGGCTTACAATGAGCAGTTCTTC.

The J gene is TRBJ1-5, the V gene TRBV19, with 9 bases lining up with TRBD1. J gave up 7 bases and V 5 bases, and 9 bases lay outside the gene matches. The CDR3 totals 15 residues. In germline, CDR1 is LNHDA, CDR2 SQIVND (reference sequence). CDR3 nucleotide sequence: TGTGCCAGTAGTCTCGTCCCGGGACAGGGCCAGCCCCAGCATTTT. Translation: CASSLVPGQGQPQHF. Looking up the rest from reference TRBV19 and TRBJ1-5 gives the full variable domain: DGGITQSPKYLFRKEGQNVTLSCEQNLNHDAMYWYRQDPGQGLRLIYYSQIVNDFQKGDIAEGYSVSREKKESFPLTVTSAQKNPTAFYLCASSLVPGQGQPQHFGDGTRLSIL.

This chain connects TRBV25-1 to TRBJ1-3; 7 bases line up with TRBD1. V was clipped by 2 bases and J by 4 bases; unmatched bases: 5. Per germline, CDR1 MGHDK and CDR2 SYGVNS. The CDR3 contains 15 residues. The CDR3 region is CASSEGQVAGNTIYF. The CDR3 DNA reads TGTGCCAGCAGTGAAGGACAGGTCGCCGGAAACACCATATATTTT.

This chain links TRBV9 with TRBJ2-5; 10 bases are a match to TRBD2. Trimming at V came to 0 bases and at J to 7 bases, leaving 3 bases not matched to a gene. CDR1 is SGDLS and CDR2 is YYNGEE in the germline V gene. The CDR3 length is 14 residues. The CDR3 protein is CASSVASGGPTQYF. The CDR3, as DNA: TGTGCCAGCAGCGTAGCTAGCGGGGGACCGACCCAGTACTTC. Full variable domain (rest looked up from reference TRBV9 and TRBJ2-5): DSGVTQTPKHLITATGQRVTLRCSPRSGDLSVYWYQQSLDQGLQFLIQYYNGEERAKGNILERFSAQQFPDLHSELNLSSLELGDSALYFCASSVASGGPTQYFGPGTRLLVL.